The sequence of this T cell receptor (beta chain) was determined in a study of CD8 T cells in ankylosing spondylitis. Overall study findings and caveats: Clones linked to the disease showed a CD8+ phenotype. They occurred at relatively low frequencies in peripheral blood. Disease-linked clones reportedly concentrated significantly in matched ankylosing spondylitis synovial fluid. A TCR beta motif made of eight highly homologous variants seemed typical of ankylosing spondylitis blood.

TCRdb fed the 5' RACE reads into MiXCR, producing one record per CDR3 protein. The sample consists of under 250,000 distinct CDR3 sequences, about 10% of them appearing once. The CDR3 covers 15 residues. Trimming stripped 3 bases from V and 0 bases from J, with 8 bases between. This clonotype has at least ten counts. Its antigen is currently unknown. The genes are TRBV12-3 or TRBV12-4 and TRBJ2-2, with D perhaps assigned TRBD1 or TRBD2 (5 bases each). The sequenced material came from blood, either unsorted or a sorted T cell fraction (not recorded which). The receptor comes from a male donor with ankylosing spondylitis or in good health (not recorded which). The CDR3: CASSFGGPNTGELFF. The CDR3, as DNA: TGTGCCAGCAGTTTTGGGGGTCCGAACACCGGGGAGCTGTTTTTT.